This record looks at one T cell receptor beta chain sequence and its context. This record belongs to a study of shared clonotypes between healthy human individuals. Assay: immunoSEQ multiplex PCR; the TCRdb copy retains only in-frame clones and omits some. The repertoire holds hundreds of thousands of clones, with about 96% as singletons. Per germline, CDR1 SEHNR and CDR2 FQNEAQ (reference sequence). The CDR3 runs 15 residues. The V and J ends lost 4 bases and 5 bases, in that order; junction bases with no gene match: 5. Sequencing used naive CD4+ T cells sorted from blood. Subset meaning: CD45RA+ positively selected. The sequence was obtained from a woman in her 30s in good health. The V call is TRBV7-9, the J call TRBJ1-6; 7 bases fit TRBD1. The CDR3 region is CASSSSGQNNSPLHF. The CDR3 DNA sequence: TGTGCCAGCAGCTCCTCGGGACAGAATAATTCACCCCTCCACTTT.